Shown below are 29 T cell receptor beta chains from a single sample sequenced in a study of shared clonotypes between healthy human individuals. The data were produced by immunoSEQ multiplex PCR, yet TCRdb's version contains in-frame clones alone and is incomplete. This table has more than 1 million clones, 70% to 80% appearing once. Specimen: memory CD4+ T cells from PBMCs. Subset of the sample: CD45RA-negative fraction. The receptor set was obtained from a man aged 18 to 29 in good health. Some clones in this sample may be carry-over from other donors' samples.

The V gene is TRBV6-1, the J gene TRBJ2-7; D call uncertain. CDR3 size: 13 residues. Germline CDR1 MNHNS, CDR2 SASEGT. V lost 6 bases, J lost 7 bases, and 16 bases lay in between. CDR3 in amino acids: CASRRMWVGEQYF. The CDR3 nucleotides read TGTGCCAGCAGGCGGATGTGGGTGGGGGAGCAGTACTTC.

Details on this clone: This clone may be a read error of a much larger clone one base away. The chain uses TRBV5-4 and TRBJ2-5; D unclear. CDR1 is SGHNT, CDR2 YYREEE, per germline (reference sequence). With 2 bases removed from V and 0 bases from J, the gap between germline ends came to 2 bases. There are 12 residues in the CDR3. CDR3 coding DNA: TGTGCCAGCAGCTTTAACCAAGAGACCCAGTACTTC. It encodes CASSFNQETQYF.

The V call is TRBV6-6, the J call TRBJ1-4; D remains unclear. The V and J ends lost 2 bases and 3 bases respectively, with 1 base between them. The CDR3 has 12 amino acids. The germline gives CDR1 MNHNY, CDR2 SVGAGI (reference sequence). The CDR3 DNA follows: TGTGCCAGCAGTTACGCTAATGAAAAACTGTTTTTT. This encodes CASSYANEKLFF.

This chain uses TRBV30 with TRBJ1-1; possibly TRBD1 for D (6 bases). V gave up 5 bases and J gave up 0 bases, with 13 bases separating them. Germline V CDR1 and CDR2: GTSNPN, SVGIG (reference sequence). This CDR3 comprises 14 residues. The DNA of the CDR3 is TGTGCCTGGGTCCGGCAGGGGCTGAACACTGAAGCTTTCTTT. This sequence encodes CAWVRQGLNTEAFF. The variable domain in full, completed from reference TRBV30 and TRBJ1-1, reads SQTIHQWPATLVQPVGSPLSLECTVEGTSNPNLYWYRQAAGRGLQLLFYSVGIGQISSEVPQNLSASRPQDRQFILSSKKLLLSDSGFYLCAWVRQGLNTEAFFGQGTRLTVV.

This sequence joins TRBV11-3 and TRBJ2-7; tentatively, D is TRBD1 or TRBD2 (6 bases each). This CDR3 is built from 14 residues. In germline, CDR1 is SGHNT, CDR2 YENEEA. V lost 6 bases to trimming and J lost 0 bases, with 12 bases between them. The CDR3 DNA follows: TGTGCCAGCAGTCGGGGGCGGGGCTCCTACGAGCAGTACTTC. Its translation: CASSRGRGSYEQYF.

This clone turned up a few times. The genes are TRBV11-2 and TRBJ2-5; 8 bases agree with TRBD1. Germline V gene lookup returns CDR1 SGHAT and CDR2 FQNNGV. This CDR3 is 16 amino acids long. J was trimmed by 4 bases and V by 1 base; bases with no gene match: 8. CDR3: CASSLVLQGGAETQYF. As DNA, the CDR3 is TGTGCCAGCAGCTTAGTGTTACAGGGGGGCGCAGAGACCCAGTACTTC.

In DNA, the CDR3 is TGTGCCAGCAGGACCGGGACCGGCGGTGGCAATGAGCAGTTCTTC. This codes for CASRTGTGGGNEQFF. This chain joins TRBV2 and TRBJ2-1, with D perhaps being TRBD1 or TRBD2 (5 bases each). This CDR3 is 15 amino acids long. Trimming took off 6 bases at V and 6 bases at J, with 18 bases between the two ends. The germline CDR1 and CDR2 sequences are SNHLY and FYNNEI.

The V call is TRBV7-7, the J call TRBJ2-5, with a possible D match to TRBD2 (5 bases). This CDR3 has 15 amino acids. Germline CDR1 is SSHAT and CDR2 is FNYEAQ (reference sequence). The V gene lost 5 bases and the J gene lost 4 bases, with 17 bases spanning the gap. This CDR3 reads CASSPLPAEIETQYF. The CDR3 DNA reads TGTGCCAGCAGCCCACTCCCAGCGGAGATAGAGACCCAGTACTTC.

The chain's CDR3 is CASSLDQGAVYF. DNA for the CDR3: TGCGCCAGCAGCTTGGATCAAGGGGCCGTGTACTTC. The V call is TRBV5-1, the J call TRBJ2-4; D is perhaps TRBD1 (5 bases). The V end lost 0 bases, the J end lost 15 bases, and 13 bases lay between the germline ends. The CDR3 has 12 residues. The germline V gene encodes CDR1 SGHRS and CDR2 YFSETQ.

The chain employs TRBV9 and TRBJ1-1; no firm D call. There are 13 residues in the CDR3. The V gene's germline CDR1 is SGDLS and CDR2 YYNGEE. The V gene lost 0 bases and the J gene lost 5 bases, with 8 bases spanning the gap. The CDR3 coding sequence is TGTGCCAGCAGCGTAGAACGACAAACTGAAGCTTTCTTT. This encodes CASSVERQTEAFF.

The chain couples TRBV5-1 to TRBJ1-1; possible D gene TRBD1, 6 bases. V was clipped by 5 bases and J by 4 bases, with 15 bases between them. This CDR3 comprises 14 residues. Germline CDR1 reads SGHRS; CDR2 reads YFSETQ. The CDR3 DNA reads TGCGCCAGCAGGGACGGGACACTCAGCACTGAAGCTTTCTTT. Its translation: CASRDGTLSTEAFF. Complete variable domain (other parts from reference TRBV5-1 and TRBJ1-1): KAGVTQTPRYLIKTRGQQVTLSCSPISGHRSVSWYQQTPGQGLQFLFEYFSETQRNKGNFPGRFSGRQFSNSRSEMNVSTLELGDSALYLCASRDGTLSTEAFFGQGTRLTVV.

The chain couples TRBV28 to TRBJ1-2; 10 nucleotides align to TRBD1. CDR1 MDHEN and CDR2 SYDVKM come from the germline V gene. This CDR3 spans 14 amino acids. V shed 7 bases, J shed 7 bases, and the junction held 9 bases outside the gene matches. The CDR3 nucleotides read TGTGCCAGCATACGGGACAGGGGTTCTGGTGGCTACACCTTC. The encoded protein is CASIRDRGSGGYTF.

As concerns this clone: The sample holds other DNA sequences that translate to the same CDR3. CDR3 sequence (DNA): TGCAGCGTAGTGACAGGGGGTGAGACCCAGTACTTC. This translates into CSVVTGGETQYF. J is TRBJ2-5 and V is TRBV29-1; TRBD1 matches 9 bases. CDR1 is SQVTM, CDR2 ANQGSEA, per germline. The CDR3 has 12 residues. Trimming removed 6 bases from V and 5 bases from J; junction bases left unmatched: 4. The entire variable domain, with the rest obtained from reference TRBV29-1 and TRBJ2-5, is as follows: SAVISQKPSRDICQRGTSLTIQCQVDSQVTMMFWYRQQPGQSLTLIATANQGSEATYESGFVIDKFPISRPNLTFSTLTVSNMSPEDSSIYLCSVVTGGETQYFGPGTRLLVL.

This chain uses TRBV7-6 with TRBJ2-7, with D tentatively TRBD2 (6 bases). Trimming removed 5 bases from V and 2 bases from J, with 16 bases in between. Germline CDR1 reads SGHVS; CDR2 reads FNYEAQ. The CDR3 length is 15 residues. For the CDR3, the DNA is TGTGCCAGCAGCCGATCGGGACTCTCCACCTACGAGCAGTACTTC. Translation gives CASSRSGLSTYEQYF.

The chain joins TRBV5-1 to TRBJ1-4; D remains unclear. The germline V gene has CDR1 SGHRS and CDR2 YFSETQ. This CDR3 comprises 15 residues. V shed 2 bases and J shed 3 bases, with 11 bases lying between them. CDR3 DNA: TGCGCCAGCAGCTTAGATAGGGCCCCTAATGAAAAACTGTTTTTT. This codes for CASSLDRAPNEKLFF.

A word on this clone: Other DNA sequences from this sample encode an identical CDR3 as well. The rearrangement uses TRBV5-1 and TRBJ2-5; D call uncertain. The V end was cut by 0 bases, the J end by 2 bases, with 5 bases between. Per the germline V gene, CDR1 is SGHRS and CDR2 is YFSETQ. The CDR3 is 13 residues long. The CDR3 region has the DNA TGCGCCAGCAGCTTGGGGTTACAAGAGACCCAGTACTTC. Translation gives CASSLGLQETQYF.

The rearrangement links TRBV5-1 to TRBJ2-1, with 13 bases that match TRBD2. Germline lookup yields CDR1 SGHRS and CDR2 YFSETQ. The J segment lost 0 bases and the V segment lost 6 bases, leaving 6 bases of the junction unmatched. CDR3 length: 17 amino acids. CDR3 region: CASKGTSGVPSYNEQFF. The CDR3 DNA is TGCGCCAGCAAGGGGACTAGCGGGGTACCCTCCTACAATGAGCAGTTCTTC.

Notes on this clone: This likely reflects a read error, since a far larger clone is one base away. The chain recombines TRBV2 with TRBJ2-2; TRBD2 might be the D (5 bases). Trimming took off 6 bases at V and 4 bases at J, with 9 bases between the two ends. Germline V gives CDR1 SNHLY, CDR2 FYNNEI. The CDR3 covers 13 residues. In DNA form, the CDR3 reads TGTGCCAGCAGAGCGGTGGGCACCGGGGAGCTGTTTTTT. Protein: CASRAVGTGELFF.

This clone was seen a few times. The genes are TRBV5-1 and TRBJ2-3; 10 bases are a match to TRBD2. After removal of 4 bases from V and 9 bases from J, the junction contained 8 bases not matched to a gene. The CDR3 has 14 amino acids. Germline V lookup: CDR1 SGHRS, CDR2 YFSETQ. The CDR3 DNA sequence: TGCGCCAGCAGCCGGACTAGCGGAAGTTCGACGCAGTATTTT. It specifies CASSRTSGSSTQYF.

The rearrangement uses TRBV2 and TRBJ1-4; TRBD1 matches 7 bases. The V and J ends lost 10 bases and 3 bases, in that order; junction bases with no gene match: 5. CDR1 SNHLY and CDR2 FYNNEI come from the germline V gene. The CDR3 contains 13 residues. The CDR3 sequence: CATTGISNEKLFF. In DNA, the CDR3 is TGTGCCACGACAGGGATATCTAATGAAAAACTGTTTTTT.

Concerning this clone itself: The sample contains more than one DNA sequence encoding this CDR3. The rearrangement uses TRBV7-9 and TRBJ2-1; D may be TRBD2 (6 bases). Germline V gene data show CDR1 as SEHNR and CDR2 as FQNEAQ (reference sequence). The CDR3 runs 16 residues. V was clipped by 3 bases and J by 1 base, with 13 bases between them. DNA of the CDR3: TGTGCCAGCAGCTTGGTGGGAGGAGGATCCTACAATGAGCAGTTCTTC. Translated, it gives CASSLVGGGSYNEQFF. The full variable domain, completed using reference TRBV7-9 and TRBJ2-1, is DTGVSQNPRHKITKRGQNVTFRCDPISEHNRLYWYRQTLGQGPEFLTYFQNEAQLEKSRLLSDRFSAERPKGSFSTLEIQRTEQGDSAMYLCASSLVGGGSYNEQFFGPGTRLTVL.

The CDR3 is CASSQPSGAGSYEQYF. CDR3 in DNA: TGCGCCAGCAGCCAACCTTCCGGGGCCGGCTCCTACGAGCAGTACTTC. The J gene is TRBJ2-7, the V gene TRBV4-1; D is perhaps TRBD1 or TRBD2 (5 bases each). The germline V and J ends were trimmed by 2 bases and 0 bases, with 14 bases remaining between them. This CDR3 is 16 amino acids long. Germline values: CDR1 MGHRA, CDR2 YSYEKL.

This sequence joins TRBV10-3 and TRBJ2-1; 11 bases line up with TRBD2. V shed 2 bases and J 7 bases; nucleotides not matched to a gene: 7. Germline V gives CDR1 ENHRY, CDR2 SYGVKD. This CDR3 comprises 16 residues. The CDR3 reads CAISETSGSVRNEQFF. The CDR3 nucleotides read TGTGCCATCAGTGAGACTAGCGGGAGTGTTCGTAATGAGCAGTTCTTC.

The rearrangement uses TRBV5-6 and TRBJ2-5; the D is unclear. V shed 6 bases and J shed 5 bases, with 14 bases lying between them. The germline V gene has CDR1 SGHDT and CDR2 YYEEEE. There are 13 residues in the CDR3. Here the CDR3 DNA reads TGTGCCAGCACCTTAGGCCAGTCGGAGACCCAGTACTTC. Protein product: CASTLGQSETQYF.

This clone was seen many times. The chain couples TRBV9 to TRBJ2-2; D may be TRBD1 (5 bases). Trimming took 4 bases from V and 3 from J, leaving 10 bases between them. Germline CDR1 and CDR2: SGDLS and YYNGEE. CDR3 size: 14 residues. The CDR3 reads CASSIDSYTGELFF. CDR3 nucleotide sequence: TGTGCCAGCAGCATAGACAGTTACACCGGGGAGCTGTTTTTT.

In regard to this clone: A much larger clonotype is one base distant, so this may be a read error. The same CDR3 also results from other DNA sequences found in this sample. This sequence joins TRBV5-1 and TRBJ2-4; D is ambiguous. The CDR3 spans 14 residues. In germline, CDR1 is SGHRS, CDR2 YFSETQ. V was pared by 2 bases and J by 0 bases, with 6 bases between. The CDR3 spells CASSLTLAKNIQYF. CDR3 DNA: TGCGCCAGCAGCTTAACCCTAGCCAAAAACATTCAGTACTTC.

This sequence joins TRBV5-4 and TRBJ1-2, with no clear D. The CDR3 length is 14 residues. The ends were cut back, 9 bases at V and 0 bases at J, with 15 bases in the middle. The germline gives CDR1 SGHNT, CDR2 YYREEE (reference sequence). The DNA for the CDR3 is TGTGCCACCACTATGGGCTTAGCTAACTATGGCTACACCTTC. Translation gives CATTMGLANYGYTF.

The rearrangement links TRBV7-2 to TRBJ2-5; D uncertain. Germline values: CDR1 SGHTA, CDR2 FQGNSA. Deletions cut 5 bases from V and 4 bases from J, with 11 bases between. The CDR3 totals 13 residues. The CDR3 is CASSPRWGETQYF. The CDR3 DNA reads TGTGCCAGCAGCCCCCGGTGGGGAGAGACCCAGTACTTC.

This chain connects TRBV18 to TRBJ2-1; 10 positions match TRBD1. Germline assignment: CDR1 KGHSH and CDR2 LQKENI. V was clipped by 5 bases and J by 4 bases; unmatched bases: 5. This CDR3 is built from 15 residues. The CDR3 loop is CASSSGQGTYNEQFF. The CDR3 DNA reads as TGTGCCAGCTCATCGGGACAGGGGACATACAATGAGCAGTTCTTC.